A single sample gave rise to the 27 T cell receptor beta chains below, sequenced in a study of early T cells in non-severe SARS-CoV-2 infection. TCRdb redid the calling of the 5' RACE reads with MiXCR, one entry per CDR3 protein. This table has about 66,000 distinct CDR3 sequences, about 12% appearing once. The sequenced material came from whole blood. Every receptor here comes from an adult who was a healthcare worker with PCR-confirmed SARS-CoV-2 infection or an uninfected control (not recorded which).

The gene calls are TRBV28 and TRBJ1-5; TRBD1 matches 8 bases. The CDR3 totals 14 residues. Per germline, CDR1 MDHEN and CDR2 SYDVKM. V lost 6 bases, J lost 6 bases, and 7 bases stayed unmatched. DNA for the CDR3: TGTGCCAGCAGGCCGACAGGGGATGTTCAGCCCCAGCATTTT. Residues: CASRPTGDVQPQHF.

The sample holds many counts of this clonotype. The rearrangement links TRBV5-1 to TRBJ2-7, with a tentative D call TRBD2 (6 bases). Trimming took off 3 bases at V and 5 bases at J, with 15 bases between the two ends. The CDR3 loop spans 14 amino acids. The germline gives CDR1 SGHRS, CDR2 YFSETQ. CDR3 region: CASSSGRGIDEQYF. For the CDR3, the DNA is TGCGCCAGCAGCTCTGGTCGGGGGATCGACGAGCAGTACTTC. Full variable domain (rest looked up from reference TRBV5-1 and TRBJ2-7): KAGVTQTPRYLIKTRGQQVTLSCSPISGHRSVSWYQQTPGQGLQFLFEYFSETQRNKGNFPGRFSGRQFSNSRSEMNVSTLELGDSALYLCASSSGRGIDEQYFGPGTRLTVT.

The rearrangement links TRBV20-1 to TRBJ2-7, with 9 bases identical to TRBD2. CDR1 is DFQATT and CDR2 is SNEGSKA in the germline V gene (reference sequence). CDR3 length: 15 residues. The junction had 6 bases not matched to a gene; V was cut back by 3 bases and J by 0 bases. CDR3 protein: CSASGGGAISYEQYF. In nucleotides, the CDR3 is TGCAGTGCTAGTGGCGGGGGGGCTATCTCCTACGAGCAGTACTTC.

The rearrangement links TRBV5-1 to TRBJ1-1, with D uncertain. V was clipped by 0 bases and J by 6 bases, with 12 bases between them. Germline CDR1 and CDR2: SGHRS and YFSETQ. The CDR3 is made up of 14 amino acids. CDR3 in DNA: TGCGCCAGCAGCTTGGAGCTGAGTACCGCTGAAGCTTTCTTT. As protein: CASSLELSTAEAFF.

V usage is TRBV11-2 and J usage is TRBJ2-2; a weak D match, TRBD1 (5 bases). V was trimmed by 2 bases and J by 0 bases, leaving 16 bases between them. The CDR3 contains 18 residues. Germline CDR1 is SGHAT and CDR2 is FQNNGV. CDR3 coding DNA: TGTGCCAGCAGCTTATTATCCCCCAGGGCTTCGAACACCGGGGAGCTGTTTTTT. It codes for CASSLLSPRASNTGELFF.

This clonotype was seen more than once but under ten times. CDR3 protein: CASSFPGSNTEAFF. The CDR3 coding sequence is TGTGCCAGCAGTTTCCCCGGGTCGAACACTGAAGCTTTCTTT. V is TRBV28 and J is TRBJ1-1; D is unresolved. Trimming took off 3 bases at V and 1 base at J, with 9 bases between the two ends. The CDR3 consists of 14 residues. Looked up from germline, CDR1 is MDHEN and CDR2 is SYDVKM.

This chain joins TRBV12-3 or TRBV12-4 and TRBJ2-6, with D maybe TRBD1 (6 bases). The CDR3 has 17 residues. Trimming cost V 2 bases and J 2 bases, with 13 bases left between them. The CDR3 DNA sequence: TGTGCCAGCAGTTTAAAAGGCGCAGGGGCTGGGGCCAACGTCCTGACTTTC. This sequence encodes CASSLKGAGAGANVLTF.

This clonotype was detected many times. The chain is built from TRBV5-1 and TRBJ1-5, with 9 bases lining up with TRBD1. Trimming took 4 bases from V and 4 from J; bases not matched to a gene: 9. The CDR3 consists of 16 residues. Germline values: CDR1 SGHRS, CDR2 YFSETQ. The CDR3 coding sequence is TGCGCCAGCAGCCCCAGGGCTGGGACAGGGAATCAGCCCCAGCATTTT. It codes for CASSPRAGTGNQPQHF.

This clonotype was counted many times. The chain recombines TRBV27 with TRBJ2-1; 7 bases align to TRBD2. This CDR3 spans 14 amino acids. V lost 6 bases and J lost 8; bases outside the gene matches: 10. CDR1 and CDR2 (germline): MNHEY, SMNVEV (reference sequence). CDR3 protein: CASSPSGDGDEQFF. The DNA for the CDR3 is TGTGCCAGCAGCCCTAGCGGAGACGGCGATGAGCAGTTCTTC.

This clonotype was counted once. V gene TRBV28 combines with J gene TRBJ1-5, with 8 bases identical to TRBD1. The germline V gene has CDR1 MDHEN and CDR2 SYDVKM. The CDR3 is 16 residues long. Trimming at V came to 4 bases and at J to 2 bases, leaving 7 bases not matched to a gene. CDR3 bases: TGTGCCAGCAGTTCCACCATGACAGGGGGCAATCAGCCCCAGCATTTT. Amino acids: CASSSTMTGGNQPQHF.

This clonotype was recorded many times. V gene TRBV7-9 combines with J gene TRBJ2-7, with unresolved D. Trimming stripped 6 bases from V and 3 bases from J, with 21 bases between. Germline loops: CDR1 SEHNR, CDR2 FQNEAQ (reference sequence). The CDR3 length is 16 residues. The CDR3 protein is CASRSADRVYGYEQYF. In nucleotides, the CDR3 is TGTGCCAGCAGGTCCGCGGATAGGGTGTATGGCTACGAGCAGTACTTC. Drawing the rest from reference TRBV7-9 and TRBJ2-7, the complete variable domain is DTGVSQNPRHKITKRGQNVTFRCDPISEHNRLYWYRQTLGQGPEFLTYFQNEAQLEKSRLLSDRFSAERPKGSFSTLEIQRTEQGDSAMYLCASRSADRVYGYEQYFGPGTRLTVT.

This clonotype has at least ten counts. The chain uses TRBV27 and TRBJ2-5; tentatively, D is TRBD1 or TRBD2 (5 bases each). Deletions cut 2 bases from V and 5 bases from J, with 9 bases between. The CDR3 sequence is 13 residues long. Germline CDR1 and CDR2: MNHEY and SMNVEV (reference sequence). Here the CDR3 reads CASSLVWGETQYF. The CDR3 coding sequence is TGTGCCAGCAGTTTAGTGTGGGGGGAGACCCAGTACTTC.

This chain links TRBV29-1 with TRBJ2-2, with D perhaps TRBD2 (6 bases). Trimming left V 7 bases short and J 9 bases short, with 21 bases between. This CDR3 has 14 residues. CDR1 is SQVTM and CDR2 is ANQGSEA in the germline V gene. CDR3 in DNA: TGCAGCGGATCCGGGGCTAGCGCCGCCAGGGAGCTGTTTTTT. Translated: CSGSGASAARELFF.

This sequence joins TRBV20-1 and TRBJ2-7; TRBD2 aligns across 7 bases. J was trimmed by 3 bases and V by 0 bases; bases with no gene match: 5. Germline V lookup: CDR1 DFQATT, CDR2 SNEGSKA (reference sequence). The CDR3 loop spans 14 amino acids. The CDR3 sequence: CSARDALADYEQYF. The CDR3 DNA is TGCAGTGCTAGAGATGCCCTAGCGGACTACGAGCAGTACTTC.

This clonotype was seen many times. V and J are TRBV5-1 and TRBJ2-5, with D tentatively TRBD2 (7 bases). The CDR3 sequence is 16 residues long. V gave up 5 bases and J gave up 4 bases, with 21 bases separating them. Germline CDR1 is SGHRS and CDR2 is YFSETQ. The CDR3 loop is CASRARSRGAGETQYF. The CDR3 DNA reads as TGCGCCAGCAGAGCAAGATCCCGGGGGGCTGGAGAGACCCAGTACTTC.

This clonotype was counted a few times. The gene calls are TRBV9 and TRBJ2-3; no reliable D call. The CDR3 contains 12 residues. Trimming left V 3 bases short and J 4 bases short, with 6 bases between. CDR1 and CDR2 (germline): SGDLS, YYNGEE. The DNA for the CDR3 is TGTGCCAGCAGCGCGATAGCAGATACGCAGTATTTT. It translates to CASSAIADTQYF.

This clonotype was seen a handful of times. This sequence joins TRBV7-2 and TRBJ2-7; TRBD2 matches 12 bases. The CDR3 runs to 17 residues. The germline V gene has CDR1 SGHTA and CDR2 FQGNSA. The trim removed 1 base at V and 2 bases at J, leaving 6 bases unmatched. The CDR3 protein is CASSLELAGGIPYEQYF. The CDR3 DNA reads as TGTGCCAGCAGCTTAGAACTAGCGGGAGGAATCCCCTACGAGCAGTACTTC.

This clonotype was found many times. The chain joins TRBV6-5 to TRBJ1-3, with D possibly being TRBD1 (6 bases). Trimming removed 6 bases from V and 2 bases from J, with 20 bases in between. Germline V gives CDR1 MNHEY, CDR2 SVGAGI. The CDR3 has 17 amino acids. The CDR3 DNA is TGTGCCAGCAGCTGGGGGGCAGGTGGCGCGGCTGGAAACACCATATATTTT. Translated, it gives CASSWGAGGAAGNTIYF.

The chain uses TRBV29-1 and TRBJ2-1; D may be TRBD1 (5 bases). In germline, CDR1 is SQVTM, CDR2 ANQGSEA. The CDR3 is 11 amino acids. This CDR3 is CRVKTEYEQFF. DNA of the CDR3: TGCAGAGTAAAGACAGAGTATGAGCAGTTCTTC.

This clonotype was recorded at least ten times. This rearrangement joins TRBV7-9 to TRBJ1-1; TRBD1 matches at 7 bases. J gave up 6 bases and V 6 bases, and 13 bases lay outside the gene matches. The CDR3 extends over 15 amino acids. Germline CDR1 reads SEHNR; CDR2 reads FQNEAQ (reference sequence). CDR3 sequence reads: CASSRTGDMGAEAFF. As DNA, the CDR3 is TGTGCCAGCAGTCGGACAGGTGACATGGGGGCTGAAGCTTTCTTT.

This clonotype came up many times. The rearrangement joins TRBV6-1 to TRBJ1-6; D call uncertain. In germline, CDR1 is MNHNS, CDR2 SASEGT. The CDR3 spans 13 residues. Trimming took off 7 bases at V and 1 base at J, with 5 bases between the two ends. CDR3 bases: TGTGCCAGCACAATTTCCTATAATTCACCCCTCCACTTT. Encoded protein: CASTISYNSPLHF.

V gene TRBV7-8 combines with J gene TRBJ2-3; 13 bases align to TRBD2. CDR1 and CDR2 (germline): SGHVS, FQNEAQ. J gave up 0 bases and V 5 bases, and 2 bases lay outside the gene matches. The CDR3 is 16 amino acids. The CDR3 sequence is CASSPGLAGSTDTQYF. The CDR3 coding sequence is TGTGCCAGCAGCCCGGGACTAGCGGGGAGCACAGATACGCAGTATTTT.

This clonotype was found a few times. V usage is TRBV19 and J usage is TRBJ2-2, with 9 bases identical to TRBD2. The germline V gene encodes CDR1 LNHDA and CDR2 SQIVND (reference sequence). CDR3 length: 15 amino acids. The V segment lost 7 bases and the J segment 6 bases; nucleotides outside the gene matches: 9. The CDR3 sequence: CASKEREALSGELFF. The CDR3 region has the DNA TGTGCCAGTAAGGAGCGGGAGGCCCTGTCCGGGGAGCTGTTTTTT.

At least ten counts were recorded for this clonotype. This chain uses TRBV5-1 with TRBJ1-6; D is ambiguous. CDR3 length equals 16 residues. The germline gives CDR1 SGHRS, CDR2 YFSETQ. V lost 4 bases and J lost 5, with 16 bases in between. The CDR3 DNA is TGCGCCAGCAGCCCAAGCGTATCCTTCGATAATTCACCCCTCCACTTT. This gives the protein CASSPSVSFDNSPLHF.

In this sample, this clonotype turned up a few times. The chain joins TRBV10-3 to TRBJ2-7, with 7 bases identical to TRBD2. The CDR3 length is 16 residues. Germline lookup yields CDR1 ENHRY and CDR2 SYGVKD. Trimming at V came to 0 bases and at J to 0 bases, leaving 5 bases not matched to a gene. The CDR3 spells CAISESTTSASYEQYF. DNA for the CDR3: TGTGCCATCAGTGAGTCGACAACTAGCGCCTCCTACGAGCAGTACTTC.

This clonotype was detected ten times or more. The rearrangement links TRBV10-3 to TRBJ2-5; TRBD1 matches at 9 bases. Germline V gene sequence: CDR1 ENHRY, CDR2 SYGVKD. There are 15 residues in the CDR3. Trimming at V came to 4 bases and at J to 1 base, leaving 4 bases not matched to a gene. The chain's CDR3 is CAISGSGQGQETQYF. CDR3 bases: TGTGCCATCAGTGGTTCGGGACAGGGCCAAGAGACCCAGTACTTC.

This clonotype was found many times. This sequence joins TRBV29-1 and TRBJ2-5; possibly TRBD1 for D (5 bases). V shed 4 bases and J shed 5 bases, with 11 bases lying between them. This CDR3 spans 12 amino acids. Germline CDR1 is SQVTM and CDR2 is ANQGSEA. CDR3: CSVVRQSETQYF. The DNA for the CDR3 is TGCAGCGTTGTCAGACAGTCGGAGACCCAGTACTTC.